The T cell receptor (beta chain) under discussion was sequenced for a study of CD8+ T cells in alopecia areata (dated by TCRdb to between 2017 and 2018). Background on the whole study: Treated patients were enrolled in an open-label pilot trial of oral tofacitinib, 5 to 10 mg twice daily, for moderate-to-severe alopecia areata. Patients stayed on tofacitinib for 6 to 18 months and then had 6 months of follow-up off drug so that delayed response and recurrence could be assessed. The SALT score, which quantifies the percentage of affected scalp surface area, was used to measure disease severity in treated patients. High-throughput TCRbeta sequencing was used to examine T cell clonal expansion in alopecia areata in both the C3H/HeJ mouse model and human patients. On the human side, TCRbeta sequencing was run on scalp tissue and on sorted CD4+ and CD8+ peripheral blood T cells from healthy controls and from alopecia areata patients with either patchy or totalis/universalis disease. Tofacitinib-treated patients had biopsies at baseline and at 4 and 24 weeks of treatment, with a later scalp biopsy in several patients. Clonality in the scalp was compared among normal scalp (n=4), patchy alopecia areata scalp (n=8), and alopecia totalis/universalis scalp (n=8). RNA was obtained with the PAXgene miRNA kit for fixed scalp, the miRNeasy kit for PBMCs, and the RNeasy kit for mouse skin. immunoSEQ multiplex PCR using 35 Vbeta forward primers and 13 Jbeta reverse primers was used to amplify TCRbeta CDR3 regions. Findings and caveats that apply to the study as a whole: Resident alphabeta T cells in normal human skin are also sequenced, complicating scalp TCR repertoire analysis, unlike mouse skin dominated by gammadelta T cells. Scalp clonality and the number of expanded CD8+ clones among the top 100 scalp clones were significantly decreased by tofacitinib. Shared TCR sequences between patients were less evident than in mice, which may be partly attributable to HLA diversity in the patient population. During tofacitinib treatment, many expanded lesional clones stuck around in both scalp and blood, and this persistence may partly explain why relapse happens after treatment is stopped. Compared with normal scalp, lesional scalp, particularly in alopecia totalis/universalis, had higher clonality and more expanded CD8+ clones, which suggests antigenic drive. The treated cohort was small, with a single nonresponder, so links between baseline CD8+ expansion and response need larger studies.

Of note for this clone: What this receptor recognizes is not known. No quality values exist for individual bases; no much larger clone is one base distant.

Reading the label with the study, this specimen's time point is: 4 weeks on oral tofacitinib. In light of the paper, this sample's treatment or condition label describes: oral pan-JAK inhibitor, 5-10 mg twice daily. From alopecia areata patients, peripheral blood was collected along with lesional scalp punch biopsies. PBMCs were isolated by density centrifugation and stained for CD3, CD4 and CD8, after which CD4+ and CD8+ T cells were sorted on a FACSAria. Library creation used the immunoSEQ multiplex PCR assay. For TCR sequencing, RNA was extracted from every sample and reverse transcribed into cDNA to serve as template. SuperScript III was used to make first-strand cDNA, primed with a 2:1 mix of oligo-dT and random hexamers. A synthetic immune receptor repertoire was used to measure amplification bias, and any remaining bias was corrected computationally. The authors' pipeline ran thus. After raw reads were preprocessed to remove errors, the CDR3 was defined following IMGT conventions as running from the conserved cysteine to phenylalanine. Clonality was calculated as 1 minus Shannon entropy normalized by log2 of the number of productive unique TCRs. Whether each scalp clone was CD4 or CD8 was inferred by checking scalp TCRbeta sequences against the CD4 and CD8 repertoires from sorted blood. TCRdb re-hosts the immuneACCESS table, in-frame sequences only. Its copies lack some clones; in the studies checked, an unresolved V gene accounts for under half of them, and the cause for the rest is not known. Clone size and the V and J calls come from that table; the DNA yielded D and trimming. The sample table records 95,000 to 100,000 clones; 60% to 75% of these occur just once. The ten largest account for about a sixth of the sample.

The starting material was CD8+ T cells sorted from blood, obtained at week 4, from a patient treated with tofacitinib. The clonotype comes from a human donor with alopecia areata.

The DNA sequence is TGCGCCAGCAGCCAAGTACTTGCCCCTAATGAAAAACTGTTTTTT. It is translated as CASSQVLAPNEKLFF. The sequence is built from TRBV4-1 and TRBJ1-4, with the D gene uncertain. V loses 1 base of germline sequence and J loses 3 bases, and the interval between the two ends is 9 bases. The CDR3 sequence holds 15 residues, the cysteine and phenylalanine included. Only the CDR3 part of the read is kept: 45 bases, read in frame from the first base. CDR1 and CDR2, per the germline V gene, are MGHRA and YSYEKL.